One and the same sample provided the 31 T cell receptor beta chains below, sequenced in a study of CD8 T cells in Susac syndrome. With random hexamers, roughly 0.45 to 1 ug RNA was reverse transcribed. TCRdb independently ran MiXCR on the immunoSEQ multiplex PCR reads; one entry per CDR3 protein. The profile covers 150,000 to 200,000 distinct CDR3 sequences, with around 95% appearing a single time and more than 0.12% taken by the ten largest. The material sequenced was CD4+ T cells from PBMCs. The receptors derive from a human donor in good health.

The CDR3, as DNA: TGTGCCAGCAGCCACCGAGGTGCTAGCATAAATGAGCAGTTCTTC. Translated: CASSHRGASINEQFF. This rearrangement joins TRBV11-1 to TRBJ2-1; D is possibly TRBD2 (5 bases). CDR3 size: 15 residues. Germline V lookup: CDR1 SGHAT, CDR2 FQDESV (reference sequence). Trimming left V 5 bases short and J 7 bases short, with 18 bases between.

The CDR3 sequence: CASSSRPGETQYF. CDR3 bases: TGTGCCAGCAGCTCACGCCCAGGGGAGACCCAGTACTTC. The chain combines TRBV9 with TRBJ2-5, with D maybe TRBD1 (5 bases). In germline, CDR1 is SGDLS, CDR2 YYNGEE. V lost 4 bases and J 5 bases, leaving 12 bases between the germline ends. This CDR3 spans 13 amino acids.

The chain joins TRBV29-1 to TRBJ1-2; the D gene is possibly TRBD1 (6 bases). Germline V gives CDR1 SQVTM, CDR2 ANQGSEA. CDR3 size: 16 residues. V lost 3 bases and J lost 5, with 22 bases in between. In DNA, the CDR3 is TGCAGCGTTGATGGCTCCCGCACAGGGAGGGTATATGGCTACACCTTC. Translated: CSVDGSRTGRVYGYTF.

This clonotype has only one observation. V is TRBV4-3 and J is TRBJ2-1; the D is unclear. V was trimmed by 4 bases and J by 15 bases, leaving 25 bases between them. The germline CDR1 and CDR2 sequences are LGHNA and YSLEER. CDR3 length: 15 amino acids. The CDR3 region has the DNA TGCGCCAGCAGCCCGGATTACTTGGAAGGCCTCAGGCTGTTCTTC. It codes for CASSPDYLEGLRLFF.

The rearrangement joins TRBV5-1 to TRBJ2-7, with TRBD1 identical over 7 bases. The V gene's germline CDR1 is SGHRS and CDR2 YFSETQ. This CDR3 is built from 15 residues. V lost 0 bases and J lost 6; bases outside the gene matches: 9. In DNA, the CDR3 is TGCGCCAGCAGCTTGGATGGCAGGGGGTTTAGCGAGCAGTACTTC. Its protein product is CASSLDGRGFSEQYF.

The chain has TRBV6-2 or TRBV6-3 and TRBJ2-7; D call uncertain. Germline V gene sequence: CDR1 MNHEY, CDR2 SVGEGT. The ends were cut back, 2 bases at V and 3 bases at J, with 14 bases in the middle. CDR3 length: 15 residues. For the CDR3, the DNA is TGTGCCAGCAGTTACGTGGCCGAGGAGAACTACGAGCAGTACTTC. This translates into CASSYVAEENYEQYF.

This clonotype has only one observation. The rearrangement joins TRBV12-3 or TRBV12-4 to TRBJ2-2; D not resolved. Trimming left V 3 bases short and J 0 bases short, with 8 bases between. The CDR3 loop spans 15 amino acids. CDR3 region: CASSFRKSNTGELFF. CDR3 nucleotide sequence: TGTGCCAGCAGTTTTAGAAAATCGAACACCGGGGAGCTGTTTTTT.

The V gene is TRBV30, the J gene TRBJ1-2; possible D gene TRBD1, 5 bases. The CDR3 has 13 amino acids. The germline CDR1 and CDR2 sequences are GTSNPN and SVGIG (reference sequence). V was trimmed by 1 base and J by 7 bases, leaving 13 bases between them. DNA of the CDR3: TGTGCCTGGAGTGACCCCCCGGGGACTGGCTACACCTTC. This sequence encodes CAWSDPPGTGYTF.

The V and J genes are TRBV23-1 and TRBJ1-1; D remains ambiguous. TRBV23-1 is labeled an ORF, and its function is uncertain. The CDR3 runs to 13 residues. The V end lost 6 bases, the J end lost 0 bases, and 8 bases lay between the germline ends. CDR3 loop: CASSGRMNTEAFF. The CDR3 coding sequence is TGCGCCAGCAGCGGACGGATGAACACTGAAGCTTTCTTT.

The chain carries TRBV7-2 and TRBJ1-6, with D perhaps TRBD1 (5 bases). In germline, CDR1 is SGHTA, CDR2 FQGNSA. The V end lost 5 bases, the J end lost 5 bases, and 16 bases lay between the germline ends. CDR3 size: 16 residues. The CDR3 sequence is CASSQGSGLNNSPLHF. CDR3 coding DNA: TGTGCCAGCAGCCAAGGATCGGGGCTTAATAATTCACCCCTCCACTTT.

This clonotype showed up just once. The chain couples TRBV6-2 or TRBV6-3 to TRBJ1-1; D is possibly TRBD1 (6 bases). The germline gives CDR1 MNHEY, CDR2 SVGEGT. Trimming left V 6 bases short and J 1 base short, with 9 bases between. The CDR3 sequence is 13 residues long. CDR3 amino acids: CASRPTGNTEAFF. The CDR3 nucleotides are TGTGCCAGCAGACCGACAGGGAACACTGAAGCTTTCTTT.

The V call is TRBV25-1, the J call TRBJ2-5; D is unclear. The CDR3 is 12 amino acids. V was clipped by 3 bases and J by 7 bases, with 9 bases between them. CDR1 is MGHDK, CDR2 SYGVNS, per germline. CDR3 amino acids: CASSEVVGTQYF. In DNA form, the CDR3 reads TGTGCCAGCAGTGAGGTGGTGGGGACCCAGTACTTC.

The chain uses TRBV20-1 and TRBJ2-1; 12 nucleotides line up with TRBD2. V lost 3 bases and J lost 2; bases outside the gene matches: 5. This CDR3 is built from 16 residues. Per the germline V gene, CDR1 is DFQATT and CDR2 is SNEGSKA (reference sequence). The CDR3 sequence: CSARPSGGATYNEQFF. The CDR3 coding sequence is TGCAGTGCTAGGCCTAGCGGGGGGGCCACCTACAATGAGCAGTTCTTC.

The rearrangement joins TRBV12-3 or TRBV12-4 to TRBJ2-7, with 12 bases identical to TRBD2. This CDR3 is 14 amino acids long. V was clipped by 2 bases and J by 7 bases; unmatched bases: 3. DNA of the CDR3: TGTGCCAGCAGTTTACGGACTAGCGGGGAAGAGCAGTACTTC. Translated, it gives CASSLRTSGEEQYF.

The CDR3 region is CASSLQRGGLETQYF. CDR3 sequence (DNA): TGTGCCAGCAGCCTACAGCGGGGGGGCCTGGAGACCCAGTACTTC. The rearrangement joins TRBV12-3 or TRBV12-4 to TRBJ2-5; 10 bases line up with TRBD2. The CDR3 is made up of 15 amino acids. V was pared by 6 bases and J by 5 bases, with 9 bases of the junction left unmatched.

The rearrangement uses TRBV4-2 and TRBJ2-7, with 11 positions matching TRBD2. The germline CDR1 and CDR2 sequences are LGHNA and YNFKEQ. The CDR3 has 15 amino acids. J lost 5 bases, V lost 5 bases, and 8 bases had no gene match. The CDR3 DNA is TGTGCCAGCAGCTTTAGCGGGGGGGCTTCTGACGAGCAGTACTTC. Amino acid sequence: CASSFSGGASDEQYF.

This clonotype was picked up a small number of times. The rearrangement joins TRBV3-1 to TRBJ2-5, with 9 bases lining up with TRBD1. Losses at the gene ends were 3 bases for V and 5 bases for J; bases not matched to a gene: 7. CDR1 and CDR2 from the germline V gene are LGHDT and YNNKEL (reference sequence). There are 15 residues in the CDR3. The CDR3 DNA is TGTGCCAGCAGCCAGGGAACAGGGGGCGCGGAGACCCAGTACTTC. Translating it yields CASSQGTGGAETQYF.

The chain combines TRBV29-1 with TRBJ2-5; 8 bases align to TRBD2. Unmatched junction bases numbered 5, after V lost 4 bases and J lost 4 bases. The CDR3 loop spans 13 amino acids. The germline gives CDR1 SQVTM, CDR2 ANQGSEA. The CDR3 protein is CSVAGGRRETQYF. The DNA of the CDR3 is TGCAGCGTTGCGGGGGGGAGAAGAGAGACCCAGTACTTC.

J is TRBJ2-4 and V is TRBV20-1, with unresolved D. Germline V gene data show CDR1 as DFQATT and CDR2 as SNEGSKA (reference sequence). V was cut by 0 bases and J by 7 bases, with 7 bases left in between. The CDR3 sequence is 12 residues long. The DNA of the CDR3 is TGCAGTGCTAGAGATAGCAGCAACATTCAGTACTTC. Its protein product is CSARDSSNIQYF.

The chain combines TRBV10-3 with TRBJ1-5; D is uncertain. The V gene's germline CDR1 is ENHRY and CDR2 SYGVKD. The CDR3 is 16 residues long. Trimming removed 2 bases at V and 1 base at J, with 12 bases between. Written as DNA, the CDR3 is TGTGCCATCAGTGAGGGTTCCAGGATAAGCAATCAGCCCCAGCATTTT. Translating it yields CAISEGSRISNQPQHF.

This clonotype was seen a single time. The J gene is TRBJ1-2, the V gene TRBV2; D gene uncertain. Per germline, CDR1 SNHLY and CDR2 FYNNEI. The CDR3 loop spans 13 amino acids. The V end lost 8 bases, the J end lost 3 bases, and 13 bases lay between the germline ends. Written as DNA, the CDR3 is TGTGCCAGCGCTCCGGGTGGAGACTATGGCTACACCTTC. This encodes CASAPGGDYGYTF.

The rearrangement links TRBV5-1 to TRBJ2-5; weak D call: TRBD1 (6 bases). CDR1 and CDR2 from the germline V gene are SGHRS and YFSETQ. V shed 4 bases and J shed 2 bases, with 12 bases lying between them. The CDR3 totals 14 residues. CDR3 loop: CASSRTTGQETQYF. For the CDR3, the DNA is TGCGCCAGCAGCCGGACCACAGGGCAAGAGACCCAGTACTTC.

The V call is TRBV15, the J call TRBJ1-5; 7 bases fit TRBD1. The V segment lost 5 bases and the J segment 7 bases; nucleotides outside the gene matches: 8. Germline V gives CDR1 LNHNV, CDR2 YYDKDF (reference sequence). This CDR3 spans 14 amino acids. The CDR3 loop is CATSPMTGPQPQHF. The CDR3 DNA follows: TGTGCCACCAGCCCAATGACAGGGCCCCAGCCCCAGCATTTT.

The chain is built from TRBV9 and TRBJ2-1; D gene unclear. This CDR3 is built from 11 residues. V lost 4 bases and J lost 8, with 7 bases in between. Germline V gives CDR1 SGDLS, CDR2 YYNGEE. DNA of the CDR3: TGTGCCAGCAGCCTCCATCATGAGCAGTTCTTC. Amino acid sequence: CASSLHHEQFF. The full variable domain, with the rest looked up from reference TRBV9 and TRBJ2-1, is DSGVTQTPKHLITATGQRVTLRCSPRSGDLSVYWYQQSLDQGLQFLIQYYNGEERAKGNILERFSAQQFPDLHSELNLSSLELGDSALYFCASSLHHEQFFGPGTRLTVL.

The chain joins TRBV3-1 to TRBJ2-5; maybe TRBD2 (6 bases). Trimming cost V 0 bases and J 7 bases, with 6 bases left between them. The CDR3 extends over 12 amino acids. The V gene's germline CDR1 is LGHDT and CDR2 YNNKEL (reference sequence). The CDR3 DNA is TGTGCCAGCAGCCAAGAGGGGGGGACCCAGTACTTC. Encoded protein: CASSQEGGTQYF.

V gene TRBV7-2 combines with J gene TRBJ2-3, with D tentatively TRBD2 (6 bases). This CDR3 comprises 13 residues. The V gene's germline CDR1 is SGHTA and CDR2 FQGNSA. V dropped 5 bases and J dropped 6 bases, with 12 bases sitting between them. In DNA form, the CDR3 reads TGTGCCAGCAGCGTGCGGGACTCGGATACGCAGTATTTT. It yields the protein CASSVRDSDTQYF.

This clonotype was detected only a few times. One end of the junction is discordant with germline, which a read error may explain. The chain joins TRBV5-1 to TRBJ2-3; D uncertain. Germline-derived CDR1 and CDR2 are SGHRS and YFSETQ. The length of the CDR3 is 11 residues. The CDR3 loop reads CASSLEDTQYF. The DNA of the CDR3 is TGTGCCAGCAGCTTGGAAGATACGCAGTATTTT.

The chain links TRBV20-1 to TRBJ2-1, with 8 bases that match TRBD2. V shed 3 bases and J 5 bases; nucleotides not matched to a gene: 9. Germline assignment: CDR1 DFQATT and CDR2 SNEGSKA (reference sequence). This CDR3 region has 15 residues. The CDR3 DNA is TGCAGTGCTAGCCCCGGGACTAGAAGAAACAATGAGCAGTTCTTC. This gives the protein CSASPGTRRNNEQFF.

This clonotype has just one count. This rearrangement joins TRBV4-2 to TRBJ2-3, with D perhaps given as TRBD1 or TRBD2 (6 bases each). V lost 1 base, J lost 3 bases, and 17 bases lay in between. The length of the CDR3 is 17 residues. From germline, CDR1 is LGHNA and CDR2 YNFKEQ. The CDR3 DNA reads as TGTGCCAGCAGCCAAGCCATCCAGGGGAGGTGGACAGATACGCAGTATTTT. Translating it yields CASSQAIQGRWTDTQYF.

This clonotype was recorded only once. This chain joins TRBV6-2 or TRBV6-3 and TRBJ2-7; TRBD2 matches 8 bases. The V gene's germline CDR1 is MNHEY and CDR2 SVGEGT. Unmatched junction bases numbered 6, after V lost 2 bases and J lost 0 bases. The CDR3 is made up of 16 amino acids. CDR3 residues: CASSYKAGEVSYEQYF. In nucleotides, the CDR3 is TGTGCCAGCAGTTACAAAGCGGGGGAGGTCTCCTACGAGCAGTACTTC.

The rearrangement joins TRBV19 to TRBJ2-7; D perhaps matches TRBD1 (5 bases). V gave up 0 bases and J gave up 6 bases, with 6 bases separating them. There are 12 residues in the CDR3. Germline loops: CDR1 LNHDA, CDR2 SQIVND (reference sequence). CDR3 amino acids: CASSIDRAEQYF. The CDR3 DNA sequence: TGTGCCAGTAGTATAGACAGGGCCGAGCAGTACTTC.